These 4 T cell receptor beta chains share one sample of origin, sequenced in a study of PD-L1 blockade in urothelial cancer. TCRdb keeps only in-frame clones here, not all; method: immunoSEQ multiplex PCR. The sample has more than 35,000 clones, about a third seen once. The sample consisted of tumor tissue, taken before atezolizumab (anti-PD-L1) treatment. The receptors come from a man in his 60s with urothelial cancer.

This rearrangement joins TRBV18 to TRBJ2-4; 11 nucleotides line up with TRBD1. J lost 5 bases, V lost 8 bases, and 8 bases had no gene match. Germline V gene data show CDR1 as KGHSH and CDR2 as LQKENI. This CDR3 is 15 amino acids long. The CDR3 loop reads CASTLDRGRQNIQYF. CDR3 nucleotides: TGTGCCAGCACCCTGGACAGGGGGCGGCAAAACATTCAGTACTTC.

The count of this clone is one. J is TRBJ2-3 and V is TRBV19; 8 nucleotides agree with TRBD2. Losses at the gene ends were 5 bases for V and 5 bases for J; bases not matched to a gene: 6. CDR3 size: 14 residues. Germline CDR1 is LNHDA and CDR2 is SQIVND (reference sequence). The CDR3, as DNA: TGTGCCAGTAGTGACGGGGGGGAAAGAGATACGCAGTATTTT. It yields the protein CASSDGGERDTQYF.

The rearrangement joins TRBV5-1 to TRBJ1-3, with D uncertain. Deletions cut 0 bases from V and 0 bases from J, with 7 bases between. Looked up from germline, CDR1 is SGHRS and CDR2 is YFSETQ. This CDR3 has 15 amino acids. DNA for the CDR3: TGCGCCAGCAGCTTGGGAGTGGACTCTGGAAACACCATATATTTT. Protein product: CASSLGVDSGNTIYF. Complete variable domain (other parts from reference TRBV5-1 and TRBJ1-3): KAGVTQTPRYLIKTRGQQVTLSCSPISGHRSVSWYQQTPGQGLQFLFEYFSETQRNKGNFPGRFSGRQFSNSRSEMNVSTLELGDSALYLCASSLGVDSGNTIYFGEGSWLTVV.

The rearrangement joins TRBV18 to TRBJ2-2; tentative D call: TRBD2 (6 bases). This CDR3 region has 16 residues. Trimming left V 6 bases short and J 1 base short, with 15 bases between. From germline, CDR1 is KGHSH and CDR2 LQKENI. Here the CDR3 DNA reads TGTGCCAGCTCCCCCCCGGCTAGCGTGAACACCGGGGAGCTGTTTTTT. Its protein is CASSPPASVNTGELFF.